This T cell receptor beta chain was found in a study of shared clonotypes between healthy human individuals. Study context: Three plates were used per donor for CD4 naive, three for CD4 memory, two for CD8 naive and one for CD8 memory.

Only CD45RO-negative cells positively selected for CCR7 counted as naive CD8 cells, so terminally differentiated effector memory CD45RA+ cells were excluded. Germline V gives CDR1 LNHDA, CDR2 SQIVND (reference sequence). CDR3 length: 14 residues. The V end lost 9 bases, the J end lost 4 bases, and 16 bases lay between the germline ends. Remarks on this clone: What it binds is unknown.

Study outcomes and limitations: The sole specimen, blood, was sampled, and tissue repertoires likely differ. In having few donors, the study represented limited genetic and exposure-history diversity. What rarefaction showed was incomplete sorted-subset sequencing despite large depth.

Sequenced by immunoSEQ multiplex PCR; TCRdb stores in-frame clones only, minus some. The sample holds about 2.2 million clones; 80% to 95% are singletons and the top ten take more than 1.5%. The TCR sequence derives from a man between 18 and 35 years old in good health. Some clones in this sample may be carry-over from other donors' samples. This rearrangement joins TRBV19 to TRBJ1-5; unclear D gene. Material: naive CD8+ T cells from PBMCs. The CDR3 nucleotides read TGTGCCAGCTCCTCGTGGCCGGGAAATCAGCCCCAGCATTTT. This codes for CASSSWPGNQPQHF.